The 8 T cell receptor beta chains in this list originate from one sample, sequenced in a study of post-analysis software for immune sequencing data. Findings of the study overall: Comparison of patients with controls showed 4 to 6 TRBV segments more frequent in patients, TRBV5-6, TRBV5-1 and TRBV20-1 among them.

Incorporated into the TCR beta cDNA libraries were unique molecular identifiers, which served to reduce PCR and sequencing biases. In TCRdb, the PCR reads were re-called with MiXCR into one record per CDR3 protein. This table holds roughly 730,000 distinct CDR3 sequences, 25% to 30% found once. No antigen has been identified for these receptors. The sample was blood. The source of these receptors is a girl aged 10 to 17 with multiple sclerosis.

J is TRBJ2-1 and V is TRBV20-1, with 10 bases fitting TRBD1. CDR1 and CDR2 from the germline V gene are DFQATT and SNEGSKA (reference sequence). Trimming took 5 bases from V and 4 from J; bases not matched to a gene: 5. CDR3 size: 14 residues. The CDR3 spells CSAPRQGAYNEQFF. CDR3 nucleotides: TGCAGTGCTCCTAGACAGGGGGCTTACAATGAGCAGTTCTTC.

This clonotype was picked up a small number of times. This chain uses TRBV2 with TRBJ2-7; 10 bases line up with TRBD2. Germline CDR1 SNHLY, CDR2 FYNNEI. Unmatched junction bases numbered 5, after V lost 6 bases and J lost 0 bases. The CDR3 is made up of 15 amino acids. As DNA, the CDR3 is TGTGCCAGCAGCGGACTAGCGGTCGACTCCTACGAGCAGTACTTC. Its translation is CASSGLAVDSYEQYF.

This clonotype was seen only once. This chain connects TRBV4-1 to TRBJ2-3, with D perhaps given as TRBD1 or TRBD2 (5 bases each). Germline V gene sequence: CDR1 MGHRA, CDR2 YSYEKL. Trimming took 4 bases from V and 5 from J, leaving 13 bases between them. The CDR3 sequence is 14 residues long. The CDR3 DNA sequence: TGCGCCAGCAGCCGACCTGAGGGGATAGATACGCAGTATTTT. It translates to CASSRPEGIDTQYF.

The chain joins TRBV6-1 to TRBJ2-7, with TRBD1 matching over 9 bases. J gave up 6 bases and V 0 bases, and 9 bases lay outside the gene matches. The CDR3 totals 16 residues. Germline V gene sequence: CDR1 MNHNS, CDR2 SASEGT. In nucleotides, the CDR3 is TGTGCCAGCAGTGAAGCTGCGTCGGGGACAGGGACCGAGCAGTACTTC. Its translation: CASSEAASGTGTEQYF.

The chain carries TRBV29-1 and TRBJ2-1, with 11 nucleotides matching TRBD2. Per the germline V gene, CDR1 is SQVTM and CDR2 is ANQGSEA. V trimming: 2 bases; J trimming: 2 bases; junction bases outside the gene matches: 8. The CDR3 is made up of 17 amino acids. CDR3 DNA sequence: TGCAGCGTTGAATTTTTTAGCGGGAGGGCCACCTACAATGAGCAGTTCTTC. Protein product: CSVEFFSGRATYNEQFF.

This clonotype was seen only a few times. At one of its ends the junction is not consistent with the germline gene, which may arise from a read error. The chain carries TRBV3-1 and TRBJ2-4, with D unclear. Germline CDR1 LGHDT, CDR2 YNNKEL (reference sequence). The CDR3 contains 14 residues. This chain's CDR3 is CASSQDSSKNIQYF. CDR3 DNA: TGTGCCAGCAGCCAAGATTCATCCAAAAACATTCAGTACTTT.

The chain has TRBV10-3 and TRBJ2-6; 7 bases fit TRBD1. With 2 bases clipped from V and 11 bases from J, the junction kept 18 bases outside the gene matches. CDR1 and CDR2 (germline): ENHRY, SYGVKD. The CDR3 totals 18 residues. This chain's CDR3 is CAISETTGNFSGVDVLTF. The CDR3 DNA is TGTGCCATCAGTGAGACGACAGGGAACTTCTCTGGGGTCGACGTCCTGACTTTC.

The chain links TRBV25-1 to TRBJ1-2; D possibly corresponds to TRBD1 (5 bases). CDR3 size: 14 residues. CDR1 is MGHDK and CDR2 is SYGVNS in the germline V gene. The V end lost 7 bases, the J end lost 4 bases, and 16 bases lay between the germline ends. CDR3 residues: CASTGDSSFYGYTF. CDR3 nucleotides: TGTGCCAGCACGGGGGACTCCTCATTCTATGGCTACACCTTC.